These 21 T cell receptor beta chains originate from one sample sequenced in a study of TIL therapy for anti-PD-1-resistant metastatic lung cancer. The libraries were made with immunoSEQ v3. Sequencing used immunoSEQ multiplex PCR; TCRdb keeps in-frame clones, though not all of them. The sample shows about 59,000 clones, 80% to 90% of them seen only once. Time point: pre-treatment sample, taken before nivolumab and TIL therapy. The specimen comprised blood, sampled at baseline. The receptors here all came from a person aged 25 to 85 with non-small cell lung cancer.

The chain is built from TRBV6-5 and TRBJ1-1; 7 positions match TRBD1. CDR1 is MNHEY, CDR2 SVGAGI, per germline. The V and J ends lost 4 bases and 0 bases, in that order; junction bases with no gene match: 8. The CDR3 extends over 16 amino acids. Here the CDR3 DNA reads TGTGCCAGCAGTTCCGACAGGGCTATAGTGAACACTGAAGCTTTCTTT. Protein sequence: CASSSDRAIVNTEAFF.

V and J are TRBV11-3 and TRBJ2-1; 10 bases are a match to TRBD2. V lost 2 bases to trimming and J lost 7 bases; unmatched junction nucleotides: 5. Germline assignment: CDR1 SGHNT and CDR2 YENEEA. The CDR3 totals 15 residues. CDR3 sequence reads: CASSLRLAGGNEQFF. The CDR3 DNA follows: TGTGCCAGCAGCTTAAGACTAGCGGGTGGGAATGAGCAGTTCTTC.

The rearrangement uses TRBV7-2 and TRBJ1-2; 10 bases align to TRBD1. CDR3 length equals 14 residues. After removal of 5 bases from V and 7 bases from J, the junction contained 7 bases not matched to a gene. From germline, CDR1 is SGHTA and CDR2 FQGNSA. DNA of the CDR3: TGTGCCAGCAGCCCAATGACAGGGGGCAGTGGCTACACCTTC. It yields the protein CASSPMTGGSGYTF.

This chain connects TRBV6-5 to TRBJ2-6, with no clear D. The V end was cut by 5 bases, the J end by 2 bases, with 4 bases between. The CDR3 runs 13 residues. Germline V lookup: CDR1 MNHEY, CDR2 SVGAGI. The CDR3 nucleotides read TGTGCCAGCAGTACTCCTGGGGCCAACGTCCTGACTTTC. It encodes CASSTPGANVLTF.

V is TRBV7-6 and J is TRBJ2-3; 12 bases align to TRBD2. The germline V gene has CDR1 SGHVS and CDR2 FNYEAQ. With 6 bases clipped from V and 6 bases from J, the junction kept 7 bases outside the gene matches. This CDR3 contains 15 residues. Here the CDR3 reads CASSFLAGGRDTQYF. The DNA for the CDR3 is TGTGCCAGCAGTTTCCTAGCGGGAGGGCGTGATACGCAGTATTTT. Full variable domain (outside the CDR3, taken from reference TRBV7-6 and TRBJ2-3): GAGVSQSPRYKVTKRGQDVALRCDPISGHVSLYWYRQALGQGPEFLTYFNYEAQQDKSGLPNDRFSAERPEGSISTLTIQRTEQRDSAMYRCASSFLAGGRDTQYFGPGTRLTVL.

This chain uses TRBV24-1 with TRBJ2-2; no clear D gene. The CDR3 is 15 amino acids. Per the germline V gene, CDR1 is KGHDR and CDR2 is SFDVKD. Trimming shortened V by 4 bases and J by 2 bases, and 10 bases separated the two germline ends. CDR3 loop: CATSEAQGNTGELFF. As DNA, the CDR3 is TGTGCCACCAGTGAGGCTCAAGGAAACACCGGGGAGCTGTTTTTT.

This chain uses TRBV27 with TRBJ1-5; D ambiguous. The V and J ends lost 4 bases and 4 bases respectively, with 11 bases between them. Germline lookup yields CDR1 MNHEY and CDR2 SMNVEV (reference sequence). This CDR3 spans 14 amino acids. CDR3 sequence: CASSSPQRNQPQHF. Written as DNA, the CDR3 is TGTGCCAGCAGTTCACCCCAGCGGAATCAGCCCCAGCATTTT.

The rearrangement uses TRBV6-5 and TRBJ2-2; unclear D gene. Germline lookup yields CDR1 MNHEY and CDR2 SVGAGI. This CDR3 spans 14 amino acids. Trimming took off 6 bases at V and 5 bases at J, with 13 bases between the two ends. The CDR3 loop reads CASSLRDETGELFF. CDR3 coding DNA: TGTGCCAGCAGCCTAAGGGATGAAACCGGGGAGCTGTTTTTT.

The CDR3: CASNSYRTSGETQYF. The CDR3 DNA sequence: TGCGCCAGCAATTCTTACAGAACATCGGGAGAGACCCAGTACTTC. The chain combines TRBV5-1 with TRBJ2-5; no clear D. The ends were cut back, 6 bases at V and 4 bases at J, with 19 bases in the middle. Germline CDR1 and CDR2: SGHRS and YFSETQ. The CDR3 extends over 15 amino acids.

This chain uses TRBV14 with TRBJ2-1; either TRBD1 or TRBD2 may fit D (5 bases each). CDR3 length: 15 amino acids. V shed 4 bases and J shed 3 bases, with 13 bases lying between them. Germline CDR1 reads SGHDN; CDR2 reads FVKESK. The CDR3 region is CASSRGGPNYNEQFF. CDR3 bases: TGTGCCAGCAGCCGTGGGGGACCCAACTACAATGAGCAGTTCTTC.

The V and J genes are TRBV28 and TRBJ1-5; a possible D gene is TRBD1 (5 bases). Germline V gene data show CDR1 as MDHEN and CDR2 as SYDVKM. V was shortened by 5 bases and J by 6 bases, with 14 bases between the two germline ends. This CDR3 contains 14 residues. The CDR3 is CASSLGDFTQPQHF. Here the CDR3 DNA reads TGTGCCAGCAGTCTGGGGGATTTTACTCAGCCCCAGCATTTT.

In DNA, the CDR3 is TGCGCCAGCAGCGCCGAGACTCGAAGTACGCAGTATTTT. Residues: CASSAETRSTQYF. This chain joins TRBV5-1 and TRBJ2-3; D call uncertain. The germline CDR1 and CDR2 sequences are SGHRS and YFSETQ. CDR3 length: 13 residues. V dropped 4 bases and J dropped 8 bases, with 14 bases sitting between them.

V usage is TRBV15 and J usage is TRBJ2-5, with 7 bases that match TRBD2. CDR1 and CDR2 (germline): LNHNV, YYDKDF (reference sequence). V shed 5 bases, J shed 5 bases, and the junction held 8 bases outside the gene matches. This CDR3 region has 14 residues. CDR3 nucleotide sequence: TGTGCCACCAGCGGGGGGGGGTCTCGGGAGACCCAGTACTTC. The encoded protein is CATSGGGSRETQYF.

V is TRBV6-6 and J is TRBJ2-1, with TRBD1 matching 9 bases. The ends lost 0 bases at V and 4 bases at J; junction bases unmatched: 4. The CDR3 spans 16 residues. Per germline, CDR1 MNHNY and CDR2 SVGAGI (reference sequence). The CDR3 here is CASSYSSGTGYNEQFF. The CDR3 DNA is TGTGCCAGCAGTTACTCGTCCGGGACAGGGTACAATGAGCAGTTCTTC.

J is TRBJ2-6 and V is TRBV29-1, with D perhaps given as TRBD1 or TRBD2 (6 bases each). The germline gives CDR1 SQVTM, CDR2 ANQGSEA. V dropped 7 bases and J dropped 2 bases, with 18 bases sitting between them. The CDR3 covers 16 residues. The CDR3 sequence: CSAQSQGLAGANVLTF. In DNA form, the CDR3 reads TGCAGCGCACAGTCACAGGGACTTGCTGGGGCCAACGTCCTGACTTTC. Based on the CDR3 plus reference TRBV29-1 and TRBJ2-6, the full variable domain is SAVISQKPSRDICQRGTSLTIQCQVDSQVTMMFWYRQQPGQSLTLIATANQGSEATYESGFVIDKFPISRPNLTFSTLTVSNMSPEDSSIYLCSAQSQGLAGANVLTFGAGSRLTVL.

This clone has just one count. The chain links TRBV28 to TRBJ2-2; 9 bases agree with TRBD1. Looked up from germline, CDR1 is MDHEN and CDR2 is SYDVKM. Trimming cost V 5 bases and J 5 bases; bases outside gene matches: 9. The CDR3 loop spans 16 amino acids. For the CDR3, the DNA is TGTGCCAGCAGTCGGTCCGGGACAGGGAAGACCGGGGAGCTGTTTTTT. Encoded protein: CASSRSGTGKTGELFF.

The CDR3 DNA follows: TGTGCCAGCAGTTTCCACATCGAGATGACGACGCACAATGAGCAGTTCTTC. Its protein is CASSFHIEMTTHNEQFF. V usage is TRBV28 and J usage is TRBJ2-1; D gene uncertain. This CDR3 is 17 amino acids long. Germline loops: CDR1 MDHEN, CDR2 SYDVKM. V was trimmed by 3 bases and J by 5 bases, leaving 20 bases between them.

V usage is TRBV6-5 and J usage is TRBJ2-1; D ambiguous. Germline V gene lookup returns CDR1 MNHEY and CDR2 SVGAGI. V was cut by 2 bases and J by 0 bases, with 8 bases left in between. The CDR3 loop spans 15 amino acids. The CDR3 region is CASSYDVYSYNEQFF. In nucleotides, the CDR3 is TGTGCCAGCAGTTACGACGTTTACTCCTACAATGAGCAGTTCTTC.

This rearrangement joins TRBV30 to TRBJ2-7; D gene uncertain. Trimming took off 4 bases at V and 3 bases at J, with 10 bases between the two ends. The CDR3 is made up of 12 amino acids. Per germline, CDR1 GTSNPN and CDR2 SVGIG (reference sequence). CDR3 bases: TGTGCCTGGAATATTAACAGCTACGAGCAGTACTTC. Protein: CAWNINSYEQYF.

The chain carries TRBV18 and TRBJ2-7; D gene ambiguous. CDR3 length equals 13 residues. Trimming shortened V by 0 bases and J by 1 base, and 4 bases separated the two germline ends. Germline CDR1 KGHSH, CDR2 LQKENI. The CDR3 reads CASSPPSSYEQYF. DNA for the CDR3: TGTGCCAGCTCACCACCATCATCCTACGAGCAGTACTTC.

The gene calls are TRBV18 and TRBJ1-6; D might be TRBD1 (5 bases). The CDR3 sequence is 15 residues long. The V gene's germline CDR1 is KGHSH and CDR2 LQKENI. The germline V and J ends were trimmed by 1 base and 8 bases, with 12 bases remaining between them. CDR3 amino acids: CASSPLWGEDSPLHF. CDR3 DNA: TGTGCCAGCTCACCACTCTGGGGGGAAGATTCACCCCTCCACTTT.